This TCR beta chain was recovered during a study of blood T cell repertoires in COVID-19. For the study at large: Donors in the United States, Italy and Spain gave samples during acute or convalescent COVID-19. PBMCs, B-cell-depleted T cells, or T cells were the source of the cDNA or gDNA that made up the material.

In germline, CDR1 is KGHSH, CDR2 LQKENI. CDR3 length: 14 amino acids. V was pared by 5 bases and J by 3 bases, with 14 bases between. Authors' analysis steps: Reference gene primers were amplified, and this amplification served to estimate nucleated cell counts. The assay was immunoSEQ multiplex PCR, and TCRdb's table has in-frame clones only and misses some. The DNA gave D and trimming, while V, J and clone size come from that table. This table holds about 200,000 clones, about 90% found once. Specimen: peripheral blood. This clonotype was sampled from a man aged 35 to 55 with active or convalescent COVID-19. The chain recombines TRBV18 with TRBJ2-7; D is possibly TRBD1 (5 bases). CDR3 bases: TGTGCCAGCTCAGCACAGGCGGAAGACTACGAGCAGTACTTC. It codes for CASSAQAEDYEQYF.